This T cell receptor (beta chain) comes out of a study of cytomegalovirus exposure and HLA in healthy donors (dated by TCRdb to the late 2010s). With regard to the full study: According to an earlier analysis of a few hundred of the donors, some 180 million T cells yielded 117 million unique TCR beta sequences and more than 250 Gb of sequence data. Approximately 330 gigabases of sequencing data and 70 million to 95 million unique TCR sequences made up an early release that covered about 640 HLA-typed donors. Of the approximately 400 genotyped donors, over 70% fell in the genetic ancestry cluster associated with self-reported Caucasian donors. The study was designed to test whether signatures of past pathogen exposure could be identified by cataloging public T cell receptors. Using immunosequencing, the study profiled T cell repertoires from 500 to 800 subjects and related those repertoires to cytomegalovirus serostatus. In addition to the first cohort of around 670 subjects, a separate validation cohort of 130 or so different subjects was used. High-throughput TCR immunosequencing, statistical association of individual TCRs with disease status, and machine learning were combined to predict cytomegalovirus infection status. A later analysis re-examined previously published TCR beta repertoires from 600 to 700 donors and added high-resolution HLA genotyping to investigate patterns of TCR occurrence. Rather than drawing on any new phenotypic data, the later analysis identified candidate immune exposures from TCR beta sequences and the way those sequences occurred across donors. In an earlier analysis of several hundred of the donors, high-throughput TCR beta sequencing was used to judge whether each TCR beta V gene segment behaved as functional or pseudogenic. Alongside the repertoire data, information on donor age, sex, ethnicity and CMV serostatus was compiled. Genome-wide SNP genotypes for about 55% of the roughly 670 donors were used in a later genetic analysis, which treated that subset as a discovery cohort. All discovery cohort repertoires had been generated on a single sequencing platform. HLA typing covered class I and class II loci at four-digit resolution. Typing coverage varied by locus: roughly 620-640 donors for A, B, C, DRB1 and DQB1; approximately 500 for DQA1; nearly 610 for DPA1; roughly 450 for DPB1. Because of strong linkage in the cohort, roughly five DR-DQ haplotypes were treated as single units for association and clustering. On average, 235,054 unique TCR beta nucleotide sequences were sequenced per donor among a few hundred genotyped donors of the cohort, with around 19% of those sequences being non-productive. What the authors observed across the whole study: Because some donors lacked HLA typing at each locus, the association tests relied only on the typed subset. According to a later analysis, parvovirus B19, influenza, CMV and Epstein-Barr virus appeared linked to several top co-occurrence clusters. A later analysis associated 17,000 or so TCR beta sequences with specific HLA alleles at a false discovery rate of 0.05. Some IMGT-functional V segments, including TRBV6-2 and TRBV6-3, could not be told apart with the 87-base-pair reads, so those segments were excluded. The authors suggested that the approach could potentially be extended to other disease states and immunological phenotypes. The classifier was reported to diagnose cytomegalovirus status with high specificity and sensitivity in both the original and validation cohorts. A group of highly shared sequence variants was considered likely to be a technical artifact of the sequencing pipeline. Across donors, most TCR sequences were observed very rarely, whereas some public TCRs were present in many individuals. Presence/absence analyses assumed roughly uniform sequencing depth across donors, an assumption that may not hold. According to a later analysis, most CMV-associated TCR beta chains appeared to be HLA-restricted, and the HLA associations seemed to be driven largely by CMV exposure. A later analysis found that HLA-associated TCR beta chains were more clonally expanded and had lower generation probabilities than equally common non-associated chains. The study listed 150 to 200 TCR beta chains as associated with cytomegalovirus. In a later analysis, the rate of TCR association differed among HLA loci, with DRB1 alleles having the most associated TCRs and HLA-C alleles having the fewest. According to a later genetic analysis, donors in an Asian-associated ancestry cluster had fewer N-insertions in productive TCRs than the approximately 630-donor mean. When HLA alleles, especially DR and DQ, strongly co-occurred, TCR associations were difficult to assign to individual alleles. An association between a missense DCLRE1C variant and V-gene and J-gene trimming of TCR beta chains was found in a later genetic analysis and replicated in an independent cohort. For the cohort, immune exposure information was limited to CMV serostatus. A further reported finding was that TCR beta sequences accurately predicted the HLA-A and HLA-B alleles for most subjects in the first cohort. An earlier analysis of some 560 of the donors showed that most TCR beta V segments appeared in productive rearrangements either about 87% or about 30% of the time, which broadly matched IMGT annotations. In this cohort, only TCR beta chains were sequenced, and detectable features were limited by the absence of alpha or paired-chain data. Because counts were too low, about 18 rarely observed V segments, including chromosome 9 orphons, were excluded from the earlier analysis of several hundred of the donors. Correlated functional status among segregating V segments might reflect linkage disequilibrium, but an unknown experimental factor could not be ruled out. In vitro tests confirmed that three of the cytomegalovirus-associated TCR beta chains recognize cytomegalovirus antigens.

The library was prepared using the immunoSEQ multiplex PCR assay. A mixture of 60 forward primers for TCR Vbeta segments and 13 reverse primers for TCR Jbeta segments was used in the multiplex PCR. Amplification of the CDR3 region of rearranged TCR beta genes was performed with a multiplex PCR assay on genomic DNA. On the Illumina HiSeq System, the amplified TCR beta libraries were sequenced as 87-base-pair reads. As for how the authors treated the data: A later analysis counted about 80 million unique TCR beta chains across the 640 or so repertoires, and some 11 million of these chains were shared by at least two donors. A nearest-neighbor algorithm error-corrected the raw reads and collapsed the reads into unique sequences, merging closely related sequences to remove PCR and sequencing errors. To assign V, D and J gene segments, CDR3 sequences were aligned to IMGT reference sequences. For a sequence to be retained, a match of at least six nucleotides to both a V gene segment and a J gene segment was required. Rearrangements were called productive when the CDR3 lacked stop codons and stayed in frame with V and J; all others were non-productive. Following IMGT convention, CDR3 was defined as the stretch from the second conserved V-encoded cysteine up to the conserved J-encoded phenylalanine. The earlier analysis of about 560 of the donors excluded any sequence lacking an unambiguous match to a single V gene segment. In an earlier analysis of about 590 of the donors, a V segment was called functional when productive rearrangements were above 56.7%, and segregating when the standard deviation between donors exceeded 5%. A statistical classification framework was built for diagnosing cytomegalovirus status from the catalog of TCR beta chain sequences. A later analysis assigned V and J genes by comparing TCR nucleotide sequences with IMGT/GENE-DB human TR gene sequences. Using the TCRdist pipeline, a later analysis assigned CDR3 sequences along with most-parsimonious VDJ recombination scenarios. In a later analysis, each TCR beta chain was defined by its CDR3 amino acid sequence together with its V-gene family, and reads lacking a unique V-gene family were excluded. As a way to deal with suspected cross-contamination and a sequencing artifact, a later analysis dropped 592 nucleotide sequences that were highly shared and had low generation probability. For each public chain, a later analysis derived a clonal expansion index from normalized ranks of inferred template counts within each repertoire. Generation probabilities in a later analysis came from a VDJ recombination model fitted to out-of-frame rearrangements, and those results were checked against IGoR. A later analysis scored TCR-TCR, TCR-HLA and TCR-CMV co-occurrence with hypergeometric tests, applying a repertoire-size bias correction to TCR pairs. A later analysis estimated false discovery rates by permuting HLA or CMV assignments 20 times. In a later analysis, co-occurring TCRs were grouped with DBSCAN, and TCRdist sequence similarity was added when clustering was performed within HLA-allele-positive subsets. Repertoires with fewer than 30,000 or more than 120,000 public chains were left out of co-occurrence clustering, as were about 5 repertoires with anomalous nucleotide sharing. Sourced from immuneACCESS, this table was stored by TCRdb with only in-frame sequences that have V and J called. A share of the clones is absent; for the studies checked, an unresolved V gene accounts for under half, and the remainder has no known explanation. V and J calls and clone size are given by that table; D and trimming were obtained from the DNA. Counted in this sample were about 130,000 clones; around 80% of them appeared once. The top ten hold about 5.3% of the sample.

Sequences SGHVS (CDR1) and FQNEAQ (CDR2) are obtained from the germline V gene. The germline ends are 21 bases apart after V is trimmed by 6 bases and J by 7 bases. From its cysteine to its phenylalanine, the CDR3 spans 16 amino acids. Only the CDR3 portion is preserved as DNA: 48 bases, with reading frame beginning at the first base. Note on this clone: It has no known antigen specificity. No much larger clone is present one base from it, and per-base qualities are unavailable.

The cohort consisted of 600 or so healthy bone marrow donors. At the time of sampling, every cohort member was nominally healthy, though immune exposures that went unrecorded were likely present. The donor was CMV seronegative and belonged to the group of over 300 seronegative cohort members. Every donor gave a peripheral blood sample, and the peripheral blood mononuclear cells from that sample were used for TCR beta sequencing. Genomic DNA was extracted from the blood cell samples with the Qiagen DNeasy Blood Extraction Kit. Sequencing used PBMCs. The chain was built from TRBV7-8 and TRBJ1-4; a tentative D match to TRBD1 spans 6 bases. The clonotype originates from a man between 25 and 39 years old in good health and CMV-seronegative. In nucleotides, the sequence is TGTGCCAGCAGTCAAACTAGGGGGTCTTTCGGTGAAAAACTGTTTTTT. This sequence encodes CASSQTRGSFGEKLFF.